The T cell receptor beta chain under discussion was sequenced for a study of T cells expressing NK-cell markers. Study in general: Investigators obtained TCR beta repertoires from sorted CD3+CD56+NKG2C+, CD3+CD56+NKG2C- and CD3+CD56-NKG2C+ T cells.

General study points: Also leading the CD3+CD56-NKG2C+ fraction in a handful of donors were these clonotypes.

This CDR3 is built from 15 residues. The germline gives CDR1 DFQATT, CDR2 SNEGSKA (reference sequence). Production of TCR beta cDNA relied on 5'RACE template switching with UMIs. Reanalyzing the 5' RACE reads, TCRdb keeps one entry per CDR3 protein, without DNA. The sample has around 550,000 distinct CDR3 sequences, and its top ten clones hold approximately 4%. As regards this clonotype: The antigen is undetermined.

The chain joins TRBV20-1 to TRBJ1-5. The receptor was isolated from a man between 18 and 35 years old in good health. Source material: blood T cells: a sorted CD56 or NKG2C T cell subset, CD4+ or CD8+ T cells, or bulk PBMC T cells (not recorded which). CDR3 sequence: CSVSRYQSSAQPQHF.